One sample yielded the 22 T cell receptor beta chains listed below, sequenced in a study of response to subunit inactivated influenza vaccine. TCRdb independently ran MiXCR on the RT-PCR reads; one entry per CDR3 protein. The table has about 700,000 distinct CDR3 sequences, more than 15% seen once. The sequenced sample was PBMCs from blood, obtained less than 13 days after vaccination. The receptors derive from a man in his fifties who received an inactivated influenza vaccine.

This clonotype was found a few times. V is TRBV20-1 and J is TRBJ2-7; maybe TRBD2 (7 bases). CDR1 DFQATT and CDR2 SNEGSKA come from the germline V gene (reference sequence). The CDR3 has 14 residues. Trimming pared 8 bases from V and 1 base from J, leaving 18 bases between. Here the CDR3 reads CSPRLGGRSYEQYF. The CDR3 nucleotides read TGCAGTCCCCGGTTGGGGGGGCGGTCCTACGAGCAGTACTTC.

The J gene is TRBJ2-3, the V gene TRBV27; a possible D gene is TRBD1 (5 bases). The CDR3 length is 17 residues. Germline CDR1 and CDR2: MNHEY and SMNVEV (reference sequence). Deletions cut 8 bases from V and 4 bases from J, with 25 bases between. In DNA, the CDR3 is TGTGCCAGCTCTCCAGGGTATAAACACTTCTGGGCAGATACGCAGTATTTT. Encoded protein: CASSPGYKHFWADTQYF.

This clonotype appeared a few times. The chain links TRBV4-2 to TRBJ2-5; D gene uncertain. Germline V gene lookup returns CDR1 LGHNA and CDR2 YNFKEQ. The length of the CDR3 is 20 residues. Trimming took 0 bases from V and 0 from J, leaving 23 bases between them. The CDR3 nucleotides read TGTGCCAGCAGCCAAGAGGTTATATGGACGGCGGCAGACCACCAAGAGACCCAGTACTTC. Its protein is CASSQEVIWTAADHQETQYF.

This clonotype was detected only a few times. This rearrangement joins TRBV15 to TRBJ2-7; D is unresolved. Trimming removed 0 bases from V and 0 bases from J, with 9 bases in between. Germline-derived CDR1 and CDR2 are LNHNV and YYDKDF (reference sequence). The CDR3 has 15 residues. The CDR3 DNA reads TGTGCCACCAGCAGAGAATATCCGAGCTCCTACGAGCAGTACTTC. Translating it yields CATSREYPSSYEQYF. Drawing the rest from reference TRBV15 and TRBJ2-7, the complete variable domain is DAMVIQNPRYQVTQFGKPVTLSCSQTLNHNVMYWYQQKSSQAPKLLFHYYDKDFNNEADTPDNFQSRRPNTSFCFLDIRSPGLGDTAMYLCATSREYPSSYEQYFGPGTRLTVT.

This rearrangement joins TRBV2 to TRBJ2-3; weak D call: TRBD2 (6 bases). CDR1 is SNHLY and CDR2 is FYNNEI in the germline V gene. V was pared by 7 bases and J by 1 base, with 12 bases between. This CDR3 is built from 14 residues. The CDR3 nucleotides are TGTGCCAGCATCGTGCGGGGTCGCACAGATACGCAGTATTTT. It codes for CASIVRGRTDTQYF.

This clonotype was observed a handful of times. The V gene is TRBV29-1, the J gene TRBJ2-1; 14 positions match TRBD2. Trimming took 6 bases from V and 9 from J; bases not matched to a gene: 13. The CDR3 is made up of 16 amino acids. CDR1 is SQVTM and CDR2 is ANQGSEA in the germline V gene. The CDR3: CSVPPSGTSGSGEQFF. The CDR3 DNA sequence: TGCAGCGTGCCTCCTTCCGGGACTAGCGGGAGCGGTGAGCAGTTCTTC.

Ten or more counts support this clonotype. The chain combines TRBV7-2 with TRBJ2-2; TRBD1 might be the D (6 bases). Germline loops: CDR1 SGHTA, CDR2 FQGNSA. The CDR3 is 14 amino acids. Trimming stripped 5 bases from V and 5 bases from J, with 12 bases between. As DNA, the CDR3 is TGTGCCAGCAGCCAAAGCCAGGGGACCGGGGAGCTGTTTTTT. Protein sequence: CASSQSQGTGELFF.

In this sample, this clonotype turned up a few times. V gene TRBV6-2 or TRBV6-3 combines with J gene TRBJ2-7, with TRBD1 as a possible D gene (6 bases). Germline V lookup: CDR1 MNHEY, CDR2 SVGEGT. The CDR3 is 16 residues long. Trimming stripped 0 bases from V and 0 bases from J, with 12 bases between. CDR3 sequence: CASSYSGGALSYEQYF. For the CDR3, the DNA is TGTGCCAGCAGTTACTCTGGGGGCGCCCTCTCCTACGAGCAGTACTTC.

This sequence joins TRBV6-2 or TRBV6-3 and TRBJ2-2; 9 bases map to TRBD2. CDR3 length equals 16 residues. Per the germline V gene, CDR1 is MNHEY and CDR2 is SVGEGT. The V gene end was trimmed by 5 bases and the J gene end by 5 bases; junction bases not matched to a gene: 9. The CDR3: CASSPRGTSRTGELFF. CDR3 in DNA: TGTGCCAGCAGTCCAAGGGGGACTAGCAGAACCGGGGAGCTGTTTTTT.

The chain has TRBV4-3 and TRBJ2-5, with no clear D. CDR3 size: 16 residues. Trimming shortened V by 4 bases and J by 4 bases, and 19 bases separated the two germline ends. Germline V gene sequence: CDR1 LGHNA, CDR2 YSLEER. CDR3 region: CASSLTPTPIVETQYF. The CDR3 DNA reads TGCGCCAGCAGCCTAACCCCGACACCCATTGTAGAGACCCAGTACTTC.

This clonotype was counted a few times. The CDR3 bases are TGTGCCAGCAGCTTAGCTTGGCCGATCCGCACAGATACGCAGTATTTT. Translated: CASSLAWPIRTDTQYF. The rearrangement uses TRBV7-9 and TRBJ2-3; no reliable D call. The V gene lost 0 bases and the J gene lost 1 base, with 11 bases spanning the gap. CDR3 length equals 16 residues. Germline CDR1 SEHNR, CDR2 FQNEAQ (reference sequence).

This clonotype showed up just a few times. The chain employs TRBV5-1 and TRBJ2-1; D may be TRBD1 (6 bases). This CDR3 has 16 amino acids. V was cut by 6 bases and J by 6 bases, with 22 bases left in between. Germline V gene sequence: CDR1 SGHRS, CDR2 YFSETQ. DNA of the CDR3: TGCGCCAGCACCCCCCGATCGGCCGGACAGTTCAATGAGCAGTTCTTC. Encoded protein: CASTPRSAGQFNEQFF. Looking up the rest from reference TRBV5-1 and TRBJ2-1 gives the full variable domain: KAGVTQTPRYLIKTRGQQVTLSCSPISGHRSVSWYQQTPGQGLQFLFEYFSETQRNKGNFPGRFSGRQFSNSRSEMNVSTLELGDSALYLCASTPRSAGQFNEQFFGPGTRLTVL.

V is TRBV9 and J is TRBJ2-2; a possible D gene is TRBD1 (5 bases). Germline CDR1 is SGDLS and CDR2 is YYNGEE. The CDR3 is made up of 15 amino acids. V was clipped by 0 bases and J by 3 bases, with 9 bases between them. Written as DNA, the CDR3 is TGTGCCAGCAGCGTAGAGGGGTATGACACCGGGGAGCTGTTTTTT. This sequence encodes CASSVEGYDTGELFF.

This clonotype was seen more than once but under ten times. This sequence joins TRBV7-3 and TRBJ2-3; D gene unclear. Per the germline V gene, CDR1 is SGHTA and CDR2 is FQGTGA. The CDR3 covers 15 residues. V was clipped by 0 bases and J by 2 bases, with 9 bases between them. The CDR3 DNA sequence: TGTGCCAGCAGCTTAACTGTTCAGGCCACAGATACGCAGTATTTT. Encoded protein: CASSLTVQATDTQYF.

In its sample, this clonotype was seen a few times. The J gene is TRBJ1-1, the V gene TRBV21-1; no DNA check was done on the table's D call, TRBD1. TRBV21-1 has pseudogene status. The CDR3 has 20 residues. The CDR3 spells CASSKGGLRGTGGPNTEAFF. CDR3 coding DNA: TGTGCCAGCAGCAAAGGGGGTCTCCGTGGGACAGGGGGCCCGAACACTGAAGCTTTCTTT.

The chain carries TRBV7-2 and TRBJ1-6; 9 nucleotides line up with TRBD1. The CDR3 has 14 residues. V lost 4 bases to trimming and J lost 7 bases; unmatched junction nucleotides: 2. Germline values: CDR1 SGHTA, CDR2 FQGNSA. As DNA, the CDR3 is TGTGCCAGCAGCTGGGACAGGGTCAATTCACCCCTCCACTTT. Protein: CASSWDRVNSPLHF.

The V call is TRBV7-9, the J call TRBJ2-5, with 9 nucleotides matching TRBD1. The CDR3 extends over 15 amino acids. Germline CDR1 is SEHNR and CDR2 is FQNEAQ (reference sequence). V shed 6 bases, J shed 5 bases, and the junction held 10 bases outside the gene matches. The CDR3 loop reads CASSQIYRGLETQYF. CDR3 nucleotide sequence: TGTGCCAGCAGTCAAATCTACAGGGGGCTGGAGACCCAGTACTTC.

This clonotype has only a few counts. The V gene is TRBV5-1, the J gene TRBJ2-4; D gene uncertain. Germline lookup yields CDR1 SGHRS and CDR2 YFSETQ. V was cut by 4 bases and J by 8 bases, with 16 bases left in between. CDR3 length: 14 amino acids. For the CDR3, the DNA is TGCGCCAGCAGCGCCGGTAATTCTGGGGACATTCAGTACTTC. Protein sequence: CASSAGNSGDIQYF.

This clonotype turned up a few times. This sequence joins TRBV7-6 and TRBJ2-7; 8 bases match TRBD1. Germline CDR1 and CDR2: SGHVS and FNYEAQ. The CDR3 totals 15 residues. Unmatched junction bases numbered 5, after V lost 0 bases and J lost 4 bases. CDR3 sequence reads: CASSLASTGEYEQYF. The DNA for the CDR3 is TGTGCCAGCAGCTTAGCGTCGACAGGGGAATACGAGCAGTACTTC.

This clonotype was seen more than once but under ten times. This chain joins TRBV7-9 and TRBJ2-7, with 10 bases matching TRBD1. Germline CDR1 is SEHNR and CDR2 is FQNEAQ (reference sequence). The CDR3 totals 15 residues. The J segment lost 3 bases and the V segment lost 5 bases, leaving 7 bases of the junction unmatched. The CDR3 is CASSKQDRGFYEQYF. CDR3 nucleotides: TGTGCCAGCAGCAAACAGGACAGGGGGTTCTACGAGCAGTACTTC.

The chain joins TRBV12-3 or TRBV12-4 to TRBJ2-3; perhaps TRBD2 as D (7 bases). This CDR3 comprises 14 residues. V lost 3 bases, J lost 5 bases, and 12 bases lay in between. CDR3 in amino acids: CASSLGGRVDTQYF. The CDR3 region has the DNA TGTGCCAGCAGTTTGGGGGGGCGGGTAGATACGCAGTATTTT.

J is TRBJ2-1 and V is TRBV20-1; 9 nucleotides agree with TRBD1. CDR1 and CDR2 (germline): DFQATT, SNEGSKA (reference sequence). With 1 base clipped from V and 9 bases from J, the junction kept 10 bases outside the gene matches. The CDR3 spans 15 residues. The CDR3 nucleotides are TGCAGTGCTAGAGGGGGGACAGGGATGTTGGGTGAGCAGTTCTTC. It translates to CSARGGTGMLGEQFF.